This T cell receptor (beta chain) was documented in a study of T cells in Graves' hyperthyroidism and ophthalmopathy. Researchers amplified the TCR beta CDR3 regions from RNA transcripts. The study used the HTBI primer set for a first-round RT-PCR of the TCR CDR3. TCRdb passed the multiplex PCR reads through MiXCR, listing each CDR3 protein once. The sample contains a few hundred thousand distinct CDR3 sequences, roughly 16% of which appear only once. Trimming took 6 bases from V and 5 from J, leaving 22 bases between them. Germline CDR1 and CDR2: SQVTM and ANQGSEA. The CDR3 covers 15 residues. Uncontrolled infection, other autoimmune disease, pregnancy and lactation each barred patients from inclusion.

Input material: blood. The sequence derives from a woman aged 35 to 49 with Graves' ophthalmopathy. The chain has TRBV29-1 and TRBJ2-5, with D possibly matching TRBD2 (5 bases). CDR3 in DNA: TGCAGCGTATTGGAGGCCCTGATCATCCCTGAGACCCAGTACTTC. Protein product: CSVLEALIIPETQYF.